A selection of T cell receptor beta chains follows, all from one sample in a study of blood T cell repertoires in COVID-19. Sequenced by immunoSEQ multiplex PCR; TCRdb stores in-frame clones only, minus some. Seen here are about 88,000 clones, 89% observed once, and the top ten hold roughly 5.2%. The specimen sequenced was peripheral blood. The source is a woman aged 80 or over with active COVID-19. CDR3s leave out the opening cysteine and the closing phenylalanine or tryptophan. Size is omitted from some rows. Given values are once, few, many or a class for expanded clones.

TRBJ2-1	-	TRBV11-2	ASSPRYGDHRGEQF
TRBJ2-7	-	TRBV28	ASSRDSQHEQY
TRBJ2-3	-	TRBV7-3	ASSSGSRSTDTQY
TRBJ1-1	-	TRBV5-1	ASSEISGASTEAF
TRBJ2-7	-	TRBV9	ASSVAGGLGGEQY
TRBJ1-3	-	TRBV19	ASSIDRTIFGNTIY
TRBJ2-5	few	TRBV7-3	ASSLTTGVGETQY
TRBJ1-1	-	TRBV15	ATSRDQGSEAF
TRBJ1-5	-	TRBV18	ASSPATGGYQPQH
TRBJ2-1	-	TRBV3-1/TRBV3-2	ASSQASVEQF
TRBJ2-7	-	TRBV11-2	ASSSGTSYEQY
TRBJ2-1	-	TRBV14	ASSQDSSGRARF
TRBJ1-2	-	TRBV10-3	AITAGLYGYT
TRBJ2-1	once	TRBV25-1	ASSDEWREPIIEQF
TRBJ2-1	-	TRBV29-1	SVVGLQRIEQF
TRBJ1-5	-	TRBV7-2	ASSFFAQGNQPQH
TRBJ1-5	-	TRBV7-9	ASSPLEGYSNQPQH
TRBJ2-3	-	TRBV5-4	ASSSLGTGGTDTQY
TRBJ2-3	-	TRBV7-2	ASSLAPGQASTDTQY
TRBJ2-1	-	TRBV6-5	ASRMLRGEQF
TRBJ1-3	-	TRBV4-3	ASSNLGGSGNTIY
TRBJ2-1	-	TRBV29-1	SGSGRVYNEQF
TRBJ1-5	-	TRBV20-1	SASSGTAVQPQH
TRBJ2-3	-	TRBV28	ASSPPWGVTSTDTQY
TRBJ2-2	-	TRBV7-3	ASTLSHRANTGELF
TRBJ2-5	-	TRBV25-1	ASSESTGETQY